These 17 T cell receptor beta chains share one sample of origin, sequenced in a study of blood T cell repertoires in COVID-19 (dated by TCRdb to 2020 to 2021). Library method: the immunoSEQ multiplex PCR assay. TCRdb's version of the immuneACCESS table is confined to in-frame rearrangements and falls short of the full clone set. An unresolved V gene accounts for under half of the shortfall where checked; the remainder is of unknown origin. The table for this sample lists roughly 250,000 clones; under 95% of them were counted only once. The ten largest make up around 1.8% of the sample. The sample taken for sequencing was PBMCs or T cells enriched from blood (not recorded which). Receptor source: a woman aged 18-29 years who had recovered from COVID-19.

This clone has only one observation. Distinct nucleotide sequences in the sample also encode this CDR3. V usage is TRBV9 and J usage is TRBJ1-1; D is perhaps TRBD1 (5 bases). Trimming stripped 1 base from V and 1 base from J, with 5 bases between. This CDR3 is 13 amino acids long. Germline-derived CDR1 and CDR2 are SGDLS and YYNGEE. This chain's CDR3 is CASSVQGNTEAFF. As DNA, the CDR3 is TGTGCCAGCAGCGTACAGGGGAACACTGAAGCTTTCTTT.

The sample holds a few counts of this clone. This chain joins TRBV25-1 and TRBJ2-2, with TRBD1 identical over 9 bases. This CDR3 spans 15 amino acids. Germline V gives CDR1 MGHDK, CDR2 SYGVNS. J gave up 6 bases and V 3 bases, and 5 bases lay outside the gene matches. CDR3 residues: CASSDGDRVAGELFF. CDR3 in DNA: TGTGCCAGCAGTGACGGGGACAGGGTAGCCGGGGAGCTGTTTTTT.

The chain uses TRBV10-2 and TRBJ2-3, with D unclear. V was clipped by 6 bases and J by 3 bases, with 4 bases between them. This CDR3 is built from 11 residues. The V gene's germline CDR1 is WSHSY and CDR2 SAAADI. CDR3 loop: CASRATDTQYF. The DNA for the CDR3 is TGCGCCAGCAGGGCTACAGATACGCAGTATTTT.

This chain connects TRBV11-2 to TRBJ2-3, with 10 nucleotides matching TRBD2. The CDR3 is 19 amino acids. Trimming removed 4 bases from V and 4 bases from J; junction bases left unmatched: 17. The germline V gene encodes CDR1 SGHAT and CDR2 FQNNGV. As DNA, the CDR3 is TGTGCCAGCAGCTACTATCAAGCGGGAGGGCCTTTAAGATCAGATACGCAGTATTTT. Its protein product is CASSYYQAGGPLRSDTQYF.

The DNA of the CDR3 is TGTGCCAGCAGTTATGGTTCGGACAGGGTAGGCGATGGCTACACCTTC. Translation gives CASSYGSDRVGDGYTF. The rearrangement uses TRBV6-5 and TRBJ1-2, with 8 bases lining up with TRBD1. Germline V CDR1 and CDR2: MNHEY, SVGAGI. The CDR3 runs to 16 residues. Trimming removed 3 bases from V and 6 bases from J; junction bases left unmatched: 12.

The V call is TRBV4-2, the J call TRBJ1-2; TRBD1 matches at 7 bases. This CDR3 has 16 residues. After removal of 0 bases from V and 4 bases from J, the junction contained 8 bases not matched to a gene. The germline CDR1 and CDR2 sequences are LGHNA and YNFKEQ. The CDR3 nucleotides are TGTGCCAGCAGCCAAGAAATAGGGGGCTTGAGCTATGGCTACACCTTC. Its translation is CASSQEIGGLSYGYTF.

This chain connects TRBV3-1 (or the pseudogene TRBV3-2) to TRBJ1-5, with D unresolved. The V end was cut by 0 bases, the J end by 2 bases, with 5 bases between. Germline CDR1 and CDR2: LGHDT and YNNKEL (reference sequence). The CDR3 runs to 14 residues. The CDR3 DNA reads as TGTGCCAGCAGCCAAGATTCAGGCAATCAGCCCCAGCATTTT. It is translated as CASSQDSGNQPQHF.

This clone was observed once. The CDR3 sequence: CASSGEVFNTEAFF. The CDR3 DNA reads as TGTGCCAGCAGCGGAGAGGTGTTTAACACTGAAGCTTTCTTT. The J gene is TRBJ1-1, the V gene TRBV7-2; D gene uncertain. V was pared by 5 bases and J by 2 bases, with 12 bases between. Germline values: CDR1 SGHTA, CDR2 FQGNSA. The CDR3 is 14 residues long.

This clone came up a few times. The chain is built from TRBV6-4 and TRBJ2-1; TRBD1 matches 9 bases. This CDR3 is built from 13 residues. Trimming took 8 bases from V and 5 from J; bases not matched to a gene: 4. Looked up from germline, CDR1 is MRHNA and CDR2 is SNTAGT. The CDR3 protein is CASAQGANNEQFF. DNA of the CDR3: TGTGCCAGCGCACAGGGGGCCAACAATGAGCAGTTCTTC.

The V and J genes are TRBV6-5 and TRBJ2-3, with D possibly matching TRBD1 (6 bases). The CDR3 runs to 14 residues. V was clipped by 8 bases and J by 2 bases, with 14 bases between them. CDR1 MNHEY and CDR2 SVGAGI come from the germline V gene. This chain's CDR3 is CASYRDTATDTQYF. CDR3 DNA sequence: TGTGCCAGCTATCGGGACACGGCCACAGATACGCAGTATTTT.

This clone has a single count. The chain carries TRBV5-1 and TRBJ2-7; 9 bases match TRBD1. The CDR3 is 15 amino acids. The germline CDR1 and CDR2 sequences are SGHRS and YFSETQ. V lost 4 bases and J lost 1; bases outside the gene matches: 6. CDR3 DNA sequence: TGCGCCAGCAGCAGCGGGACAGGGTGGTCCTACGAGCAGTACTTC. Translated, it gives CASSSGTGWSYEQYF.

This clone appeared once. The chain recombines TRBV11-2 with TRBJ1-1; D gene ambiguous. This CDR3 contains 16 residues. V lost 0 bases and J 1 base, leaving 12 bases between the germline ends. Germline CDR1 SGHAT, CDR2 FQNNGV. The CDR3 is CASSLEFGEGNTEAFF. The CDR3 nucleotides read TGTGCCAGCAGCTTAGAGTTTGGGGAGGGGAACACTGAAGCTTTCTTT.

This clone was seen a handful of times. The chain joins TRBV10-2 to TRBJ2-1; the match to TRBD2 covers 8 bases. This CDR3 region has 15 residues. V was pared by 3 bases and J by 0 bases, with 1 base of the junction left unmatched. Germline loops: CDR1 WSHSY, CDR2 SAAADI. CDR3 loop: CASSDSGGSYNEQFF. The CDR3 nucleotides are TGCGCCAGCAGTGACAGCGGGGGCTCCTACAATGAGCAGTTCTTC.

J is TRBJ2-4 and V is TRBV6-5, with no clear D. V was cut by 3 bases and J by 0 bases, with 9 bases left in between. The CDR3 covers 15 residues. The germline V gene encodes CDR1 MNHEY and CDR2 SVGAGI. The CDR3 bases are TGTGCCAGCAGTTATTCGCGCCTAGCCAAAAACATTCAGTACTTC. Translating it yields CASSYSRLAKNIQYF.

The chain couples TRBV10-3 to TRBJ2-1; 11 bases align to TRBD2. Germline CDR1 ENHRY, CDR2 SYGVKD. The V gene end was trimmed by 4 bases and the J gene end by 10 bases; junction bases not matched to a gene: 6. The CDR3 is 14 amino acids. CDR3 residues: CAISGTSGSGEQFF. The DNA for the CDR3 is TGTGCCATCAGTGGTACTAGCGGGAGTGGCGAGCAGTTCTTC.

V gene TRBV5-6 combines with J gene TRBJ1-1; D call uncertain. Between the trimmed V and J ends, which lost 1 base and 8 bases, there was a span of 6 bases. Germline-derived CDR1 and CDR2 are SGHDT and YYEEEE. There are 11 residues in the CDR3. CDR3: CASSLFQEAFF. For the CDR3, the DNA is TGTGCCAGCAGCTTGTTCCAGGAAGCTTTCTTT.

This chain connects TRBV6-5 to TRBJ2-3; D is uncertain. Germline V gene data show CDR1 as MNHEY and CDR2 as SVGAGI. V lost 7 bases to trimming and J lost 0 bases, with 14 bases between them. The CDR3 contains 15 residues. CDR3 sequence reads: CASKVTYTSTDTQYF. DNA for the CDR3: TGTGCCAGCAAGGTGACTTACACAAGCACAGATACGCAGTATTTT.